The 27 T cell receptor beta chains listed next were all sequenced from one sample in a study of Graves' ophthalmopathy and Graves' hyperthyroidism. From RNA, the CDR3 regions of TCR beta chains were amplified and sequenced. A first-round RT-PCR used HTBI primers, followed by a second-round multiplex PCR. TCRdb fed the multiplex PCR reads into MiXCR, producing one record per CDR3 protein. Of a few hundred thousand distinct CDR3 sequences detected, approximately 37% appear once; the ten largest clones hold around 4.6%. The sequencing sample was made of peripheral blood or thyroid tissue (not recorded which). The origin of the receptors is an adult man with Graves' hyperthyroidism.

V gene TRBV27 combines with J gene TRBJ1-2; the D gene is possibly TRBD1 (5 bases). The V end was cut by 5 bases, the J end by 6 bases, with 22 bases between. CDR3 length: 16 residues. Per the germline V gene, CDR1 is MNHEY and CDR2 is SMNVEV (reference sequence). CDR3 in amino acids: CASSGSGRPDFDGYTF. The CDR3 DNA reads as TGTGCCAGCAGTGGCTCGGGACGACCCGATTTTGATGGCTACACCTTC.

In the case of this clonotype: The junction and the germline gene differ at one end; a read error may be behind it. V and J are TRBV14 and TRBJ1-5; TRBD1 matches 7 bases. CDR1 and CDR2 from the germline V gene are SGHDN and FVKESK. The CDR3 loop spans 17 amino acids. CDR3 sequence reads: CASGQDPAGGSNQPQHF. As DNA, the CDR3 is TGTGCCAGCGGCCAAGATCCGGCAGGGGGTAGCAATCAGCCCCAGCATTTT.

This clonotype was picked up a small number of times. This chain joins TRBV19 and TRBJ2-2; 9 positions match TRBD1. CDR3 length equals 15 residues. Germline CDR1 is LNHDA and CDR2 is SQIVND (reference sequence). J was trimmed by 5 bases and V by 3 bases; bases with no gene match: 4. CDR3 amino acids: CASSIVTGGTGELFF. The CDR3 nucleotides read TGTGCCAGTAGTATTGTGACAGGGGGAACCGGGGAGCTGTTTTTT.

This clonotype came up many times. V and J are TRBV7-9 and TRBJ1-2; no clear D gene. This CDR3 is 15 amino acids long. Germline V gives CDR1 SEHNR, CDR2 FQNEAQ (reference sequence). Trimming stripped 2 bases from V and 4 bases from J, with 14 bases between. The CDR3 protein is CASSLYQEKVYGYTF. The CDR3 coding sequence is TGTGCCAGCAGCTTATATCAGGAGAAAGTCTATGGCTACACCTTC. Looking up the rest from reference TRBV7-9 and TRBJ1-2 gives the full variable domain: DTGVSQNPRHKITKRGQNVTFRCDPISEHNRLYWYRQTLGQGPEFLTYFQNEAQLEKSRLLSDRFSAERPKGSFSTLEIQRTEQGDSAMYLCASSLYQEKVYGYTFGSGTRLTVV.

This clonotype has more than one count but fewer than ten. The CDR3, as DNA: TGCAGCGCGGGGGGGATGCCGGGGGACACTGAAGCTTTCTTT. It yields the protein CSAGGMPGDTEAFF. The J gene is TRBJ1-1, the V gene TRBV29-1, with D perhaps TRBD1 (5 bases). V lost 7 bases and J 3 bases, leaving 18 bases between the germline ends. Germline-derived CDR1 and CDR2 are SQVTM and ANQGSEA. The CDR3 loop spans 14 amino acids.

This clonotype was detected ten times or more. This CDR3 is CASSPTAGNTGELFF. CDR3 nucleotides: TGTGCCAGCAGCCCCACAGCGGGAAACACCGGGGAGCTGTTTTTT. The chain is built from TRBV7-9 and TRBJ2-2, with 7 bases that match TRBD2. The junction had 5 bases not matched to a gene; V was cut back by 5 bases and J by 2 bases. Germline V CDR1 and CDR2: SEHNR, FQNEAQ (reference sequence). CDR3 length: 15 residues. Filled out from reference TRBV7-9 and TRBJ2-2, the complete variable domain reads DTGVSQNPRHKITKRGQNVTFRCDPISEHNRLYWYRQTLGQGPEFLTYFQNEAQLEKSRLLSDRFSAERPKGSFSTLEIQRTEQGDSAMYLCASSPTAGNTGELFFGEGSRLTVL.

This chain connects TRBV7-8 to TRBJ2-5, with D uncertain. The end of the DNA is better explained by TRBJ2-7, so the J call may be wrong. The CDR3 loop spans 15 amino acids. CDR1 and CDR2 from the germline V gene are SGHVS and FQNEAQ. The CDR3 bases are TGTGCCAGCAGCTTAAAGCTAAGCGCCTCCTACGAGCAGTACTTC. It translates to CASSLKLSASYEQYF.

This clonotype was counted ten times or more. This chain uses TRBV5-1 with TRBJ2-2, with D perhaps given as TRBD1 or TRBD2 (5 bases each). The germline gives CDR1 SGHRS, CDR2 YFSETQ. Trimming took off 2 bases at V and 4 bases at J, with 12 bases between the two ends. The CDR3 is 15 amino acids. CDR3 in amino acids: CASSFAGAGTGELFF. The CDR3 DNA follows: TGCGCCAGCAGCTTTGCCGGGGCAGGCACCGGGGAGCTGTTTTTT.

This chain uses TRBV20-1 with TRBJ1-4; possibly TRBD1 for D (6 bases). The CDR3 extends over 15 amino acids. V was cut by 4 bases and J by 0 bases, with 12 bases left in between. Per the germline V gene, CDR1 is DFQATT and CDR2 is SNEGSKA (reference sequence). CDR3 residues: CSAKEQGATNEKLFF. The CDR3 DNA sequence: TGCAGTGCTAAAGAACAGGGCGCAACTAATGAAAAACTGTTTTTT.

This chain links TRBV24-1 with TRBJ2-5; D is unresolved. V was trimmed by 5 bases and J by 5 bases, leaving 14 bases between them. CDR1 is KGHDR and CDR2 is SFDVKD in the germline V gene. CDR3 length: 14 residues. Written as DNA, the CDR3 is TGTGCCACCAGTGCTAGACCGGCCGCCGAGACCCAGTACTTC. It encodes CATSARPAAETQYF.

As concerns this clonotype: The CDR3 carries no conserved terminal phenylalanine or tryptophan, so it likely arises from a read error. No DNA is shown, since the ends of the CDR3 on it are uncertain; the CDR3 is the one TCRdb lists. This chain uses TRBV7-9 with TRBJ1-3. The CDR3 totals 9 residues, both ends included. Germline assignment: CDR1 SEHNR and CDR2 FQNEAQ (reference sequence). CDR3 in amino acids: CASSPSLAR.

This clonotype appeared once. The chain employs TRBV25-1 and TRBJ2-7; D may be TRBD1 (6 bases). The CDR3 is made up of 13 amino acids. Looked up from germline, CDR1 is MGHDK and CDR2 is SYGVNS. V was shortened by 8 bases and J by 3 bases, with 14 bases between the two germline ends. The CDR3 coding sequence is TGTGCCAGCTCCTTGGACAGCCTCTACGAGCAGTACTTC. It specifies CASSLDSLYEQYF.

Of note for this clonotype: A read error may account for a junction end that differs from germline. The V and J genes are TRBV7-8 and TRBJ1-3; the D gene is possibly TRBD1 (6 bases). From germline, CDR1 is SGHVS and CDR2 FQNEAQ. The CDR3 is 15 residues long. CDR3 amino acids: CAGSSRGGSGNTTYF. In DNA form, the CDR3 reads TGTGCCGGCAGCAGCCGCGGGGGCTCTGGAAACACCACATATTTT. Full variable domain (rest looked up from reference TRBV7-8 and TRBJ1-3): GAGVSQSPRYKVAKRGQDVALRCDPISGHVSLFWYQQALGQGPEFLTYFQNEAQLDKSGLPSDRFFAERPEGSVSTLKIQRTQQEDSAVYLCAGSSRGGSGNTTYFGEGSWLTVV.

This clonotype was seen many times. The genes are TRBV5-1 and TRBJ1-2; 10 bases agree with TRBD1. The germline gives CDR1 SGHRS, CDR2 YFSETQ. The trim removed 3 bases at V and 8 bases at J, leaving 10 bases unmatched. The CDR3 runs 15 residues. The CDR3 sequence is CASSSLRTGGEGYTF. The CDR3 nucleotides read TGCGCCAGCAGCTCCCTACGGACAGGGGGAGAGGGCTACACCTTC. The variable domain in full, completed from reference TRBV5-1 and TRBJ1-2, reads KAGVTQTPRYLIKTRGQQVTLSCSPISGHRSVSWYQQTPGQGLQFLFEYFSETQRNKGNFPGRFSGRQFSNSRSEMNVSTLELGDSALYLCASSSLRTGGEGYTFGSGTRLTVV.

This clonotype was seen more than once but under ten times. V gene TRBV7-8 combines with J gene TRBJ2-5, with D perhaps being TRBD1 or TRBD2 (5 bases each). V shed 5 bases and J shed 3 bases, with 13 bases lying between them. Germline V CDR1 and CDR2: SGHVS, FQNEAQ. This CDR3 has 14 amino acids. Here the CDR3 reads CASSLRGSEETQYF. The CDR3 DNA reads TGTGCCAGCAGCCTTCGGGGCAGCGAAGAGACCCAGTACTTC.

As for this clonotype: An end of the junction differs from the germline gene, which may be a read error. The J gene is TRBJ1-2, the V gene TRBV29-1; D gene uncertain. Germline CDR1 SQVTM, CDR2 ANQGSEA. The CDR3 sequence is 15 residues long. CDR3 residues: CAWSVNSARGYGYTF. CDR3 DNA sequence: TGTGCCTGGAGTGTGAACAGTGCCAGAGGCTATGGCTACACCTTC.

The chain employs TRBV20-1 and TRBJ2-3; 10 nucleotides agree with TRBD2. Trimming removed 5 bases from V and 4 bases from J; junction bases left unmatched: 6. The CDR3 sequence is 14 residues long. The germline V gene has CDR1 DFQATT and CDR2 SNEGSKA (reference sequence). CDR3 protein: CSAQAGGPADTQYF. The DNA for the CDR3 is TGCAGTGCTCAAGCGGGAGGGCCCGCAGATACGCAGTATTTT.

About this clonotype: Sequence at one end of the junction differs from germline and may be a read error. The chain links TRBV5-1 to TRBJ1-1, with 10 positions matching TRBD1. The germline V gene has CDR1 SGHRS and CDR2 YFSETQ. This CDR3 spans 14 amino acids. CDR3 sequence (DNA): TGTGCCAGCAGCTTGGGCGGGACAGGGGCTGAAGCTTTCTTT. This codes for CASSLGGTGAEAFF.

At least ten counts were recorded for this clonotype. This chain connects TRBV12-3 or TRBV12-4 to TRBJ1-1; unclear D gene. The CDR3 runs to 13 residues. V was cut by 7 bases and J by 3 bases, with 12 bases left in between. The CDR3 DNA is TGTGCCAGCAAGAGGGAAAGGGACACTGAAGCTTTCTTT. It specifies CASKRERDTEAFF.

The chain combines TRBV19 with TRBJ1-5; no firm D call. The length of the CDR3 is 14 residues. Germline V CDR1 and CDR2: LNHDA, SQIVND (reference sequence). V was shortened by 7 bases and J by 3 bases, with 13 bases between the two germline ends. This chain's CDR3 is CASTVGPNNQPQHF. The CDR3 DNA reads TGTGCCAGTACCGTCGGACCGAACAATCAGCCCCAGCATTTT.

The gene calls are TRBV5-1 and TRBJ2-7; the match to TRBD2 covers 8 bases. This CDR3 comprises 15 residues. Trimming at V came to 0 bases and at J to 5 bases, leaving 7 bases not matched to a gene. Per the germline V gene, CDR1 is SGHRS and CDR2 is YFSETQ. The CDR3 nucleotides are TGCGCCAGCAGCTTGGCCCCAGCGGGAGCCAACGAGCAGTACTTC. Translation gives CASSLAPAGANEQYF.

This chain connects TRBV19 to TRBJ2-5; D may be TRBD2 (5 bases). V gave up 5 bases and J gave up 7 bases, with 8 bases separating them. This CDR3 region has 11 residues. Germline-derived CDR1 and CDR2 are LNHDA and SQIVND (reference sequence). The DNA for the CDR3 is TGTGCCAGTAGTGAGGGCTTGACCCAGTACTTC. Its protein is CASSEGLTQYF. The full variable domain, completed using reference TRBV19 and TRBJ2-5, is DGGITQSPKYLFRKEGQNVTLSCEQNLNHDAMYWYRQDPGQGLRLIYYSQIVNDFQKGDIAEGYSVSREKKESFPLTVTSAQKNPTAFYLCASSEGLTQYFGPGTRLLVL.

This clonotype was seen only once. The limits of the CDR3 on the DNA are not certain, so only TCRdb's listed CDR3 is given. The J gene is TRBJ2-2, the V gene TRBV7-2; the table names TRBD1, a call not compared with the DNA. The CDR3 spans 16 amino acids, including both terminal residues. Germline lookup yields CDR1 SGHTA and CDR2 FQGNSA. Here the CDR3 reads CASSFRQERPPGSCFF.

The chain carries TRBV7-6 and TRBJ1-5; TRBD1 matches 9 bases. The length of the CDR3 is 17 residues. The J segment lost 0 bases and the V segment lost 4 bases, leaving 7 bases of the junction unmatched. CDR1 is SGHVS and CDR2 is FNYEAQ in the germline V gene. The CDR3 DNA reads TGTGCCAGCAGCTCGCCCGGGACAGGGTATAGCAATCAGCCCCAGCATTTT. Amino acids: CASSSPGTGYSNQPQHF.

The V gene is TRBV7-2, the J gene TRBJ2-6; D call uncertain. CDR3 length: 15 residues. Per germline, CDR1 SGHTA and CDR2 FQGNSA. V lost 4 bases to trimming and J lost 4 bases, with 11 bases between them. For the CDR3, the DNA is TGTGCCAGCAGCTCCCGGGCGAACGGGGCCAACGTCCTGACTTTC. Amino acids: CASSSRANGANVLTF.

This clonotype was recorded many times. The CDR3 bases are TGTGCCAGCAGCTTAACCTGGAACACTGAAGCTTTCTTT. Encoded protein: CASSLTWNTEAFF. The chain recombines TRBV7-9 with TRBJ1-1; D is undetermined. Per germline, CDR1 SEHNR and CDR2 FQNEAQ (reference sequence). V dropped 2 bases and J dropped 1 base, with 5 bases sitting between them. The CDR3 consists of 13 residues.

Many counts were recorded for this clonotype. The gene calls are TRBV6-5 and TRBJ2-5, with D uncertain. V shed 5 bases and J shed 0 bases, with 10 bases lying between them. CDR1 is MNHEY and CDR2 is SVGAGI in the germline V gene. This CDR3 contains 14 residues. Here the CDR3 reads CASSELGYQETQYF. As DNA, the CDR3 is TGTGCCAGCAGTGAGTTAGGATACCAAGAGACCCAGTACTTC.